Below, 16 T cell receptor beta chains from the same sample are listed, as sequenced in a study of T cell changes during pregnancy in multiple sclerosis. Here immunoSEQ multiplex PCR was the method, and the copy in TCRdb shows in-frame clones only, minus some. This repertoire shows tens of thousands of clones, 90% to 95% found once; its top ten account for over 0.55%. This specimen consisted of CD4+ T cells from peripheral blood mononuclear cells, obtained in the third trimester of pregnancy. These receptors all come from a female donor with multiple sclerosis, enrolled in a pregnancy study.

The rearrangement joins TRBV5-1 to TRBJ2-7; 7 positions agree with TRBD1. The CDR3 loop spans 14 amino acids. The J segment lost 5 bases and the V segment lost 2 bases, leaving 7 bases of the junction unmatched. Germline V gene data show CDR1 as SGHRS and CDR2 as YFSETQ. CDR3 loop: CASSLTGALNEQYF. CDR3 nucleotide sequence: TGCGCCAGCAGCTTAACAGGGGCGTTAAACGAGCAGTACTTC.

With respect to this clone: Different DNA sequences within this sample yield the same CDR3. This chain connects TRBV7-2 to TRBJ2-5; D is unresolved. V dropped 3 bases and J dropped 4 bases, with 3 bases sitting between them. Germline loops: CDR1 SGHTA, CDR2 FQGNSA. The CDR3 spans 11 residues. CDR3 in DNA: TGTGCCAGCAGCTTCTCAGAGACCCAGTACTTC. Translated: CASSFSETQYF.

The rearrangement joins TRBV7-3 to TRBJ2-5; 8 positions match TRBD2. The CDR3 is made up of 16 amino acids. The germline V gene has CDR1 SGHTA and CDR2 FQGTGA. After removal of 1 base from V and 2 bases from J, the junction contained 6 bases not matched to a gene. The CDR3 spells CASSLRGSGDQETQYF. DNA of the CDR3: TGTGCCAGCAGCTTAAGGGGTAGCGGGGATCAAGAGACCCAGTACTTC.

The CDR3 protein is CASSLDRGVRETQYF. The DNA for the CDR3 is TGCGCCAGCAGCTTGGACCGGGGGGTACGGGAGACCCAGTACTTC. The chain employs TRBV5-1 and TRBJ2-5, with 7 nucleotides matching TRBD2. CDR1 is SGHRS and CDR2 is YFSETQ in the germline V gene. There are 15 residues in the CDR3. V gave up 0 bases and J gave up 5 bases; unmatched junction bases: 7.

This clone was counted once. This chain joins TRBV7-3 and TRBJ2-7, with 7 bases that match TRBD2. The germline V gene encodes CDR1 SGHTA and CDR2 FQGTGA. Losses at the gene ends were 2 bases for V and 4 bases for J; bases not matched to a gene: 2. This CDR3 has 13 amino acids. This chain's CDR3 is CASSLGGGYEQYF. In DNA form, the CDR3 reads TGTGCCAGCAGCTTAGGGGGGGGATACGAGCAGTACTTC.

A single count supports this clone. V and J are TRBV7-2 and TRBJ2-7; 8 bases line up with TRBD1. V shed 3 bases, J shed 3 bases, and the junction held 4 bases outside the gene matches. The CDR3 spans 14 residues. CDR1 is SGHTA, CDR2 FQGNSA, per germline. CDR3 sequence reads: CASSFRTGNYEQYF. CDR3 nucleotides: TGTGCCAGCAGCTTTCGGACAGGGAACTACGAGCAGTACTTC.

V usage is TRBV4-1 and J usage is TRBJ2-7; no clear D. This CDR3 contains 17 residues. CDR1 is MGHRA, CDR2 YSYEKL, per germline. The V end was cut by 2 bases, the J end by 0 bases, with 17 bases between. CDR3 DNA: TGCGCCAGCAGCCAATTCAAGGCGGTATTAGGCTCCTACGAGCAGTACTTC. Amino acid sequence: CASSQFKAVLGSYEQYF.

The gene calls are TRBV5-1 and TRBJ2-1, with TRBD1 matching 10 bases. The trim removed 4 bases at V and 4 bases at J, leaving 8 bases unmatched. The CDR3 totals 16 residues. The germline V gene has CDR1 SGHRS and CDR2 YFSETQ. The CDR3 region is CASSTGDRGPYNEQFF. CDR3 nucleotides: TGCGCCAGCAGCACCGGGGACAGGGGACCGTACAATGAGCAGTTCTTC.

This clone has more than one count but fewer than ten. In DNA form, the CDR3 reads TGTGCCAGCTCGCCTGGGACTAGTCTAGAGACCCAGTACTTC. Its translation: CASSPGTSLETQYF. This sequence joins TRBV18 and TRBJ2-5; TRBD2 agrees at 8 bases. With V trimmed by 6 bases and J by 4 bases, 7 bases remained unmatched. Per the germline V gene, CDR1 is KGHSH and CDR2 is LQKENI. There are 14 residues in the CDR3.

The table lists this clone with a count of one. The chain employs TRBV29-1 and TRBJ1-1; D is unclear. This CDR3 has 12 amino acids. The germline gives CDR1 SQVTM, CDR2 ANQGSEA. The V and J ends lost 6 bases and 6 bases respectively, with 14 bases between them. The CDR3 DNA reads TGCAGCGTAGCCTTTCTCACAGCTGAAGCTTTCTTT. Translating gives CSVAFLTAEAFF.

The chain is built from TRBV27 and TRBJ2-7; D is possibly TRBD1 (6 bases). The CDR3 has 15 amino acids. V was pared by 5 bases and J by 6 bases, with 20 bases between. Per the germline V gene, CDR1 is MNHEY and CDR2 is SMNVEV (reference sequence). For the CDR3, the DNA is TGTGCCAGCAGTCACCTCGGAACAGGGTTTTCCGAGCAGTACTTC. This sequence encodes CASSHLGTGFSEQYF.

The sample holds one count of this clone. This chain links TRBV9 with TRBJ1-2, with 10 positions matching TRBD1. Trimming removed 3 bases from V and 7 bases from J; junction bases left unmatched: 9. Per germline, CDR1 SGDLS and CDR2 YYNGEE. The CDR3 loop spans 15 amino acids. CDR3 in amino acids: CASSGAGTGDSGYTF. DNA of the CDR3: TGTGCCAGCAGCGGGGCGGGGACAGGGGATTCTGGCTACACCTTC.

The rearrangement joins TRBV11-2 to TRBJ2-7; 7 positions agree with TRBD1. The CDR3 runs 15 residues. Germline assignment: CDR1 SGHAT and CDR2 FQNNGV. V lost 4 bases and J lost 2; bases outside the gene matches: 8. CDR3 nucleotide sequence: TGTGCCAGCAGCTCCTCCGGGACAGCTACCTACGAGCAGTACTTC. It codes for CASSSSGTATYEQYF.

The chain has TRBV7-3 and TRBJ1-1; D gene ambiguous. V was pared by 5 bases and J by 3 bases, with 10 bases between. Looked up from germline, CDR1 is SGHTA and CDR2 is FQGTGA. This CDR3 has 13 residues. CDR3 DNA sequence: TGTGCCAGCAGCCGACACGGGGACACTGAAGCTTTCTTT. Translation: CASSRHGDTEAFF.

The sample holds one count of this clone. The chain is built from TRBV5-1 and TRBJ1-6, with 7 bases that match TRBD1. The ends lost 4 bases at V and 7 bases at J; junction bases unmatched: 5. In germline, CDR1 is SGHRS, CDR2 YFSETQ. CDR3 size: 14 residues. CDR3 protein: CASSPQTGNSPLHF. DNA for the CDR3: TGCGCCAGCAGCCCCCAGACAGGGAATTCACCCCTCCACTTT.

The count of this clone is one. The rearrangement links TRBV2 to TRBJ2-1, with no clear D. The CDR3 totals 15 residues. CDR1 and CDR2 from the germline V gene are SNHLY and FYNNEI. V was pared by 7 bases and J by 3 bases, with 16 bases between. The CDR3 sequence is CASKADTQDYNEQFF. In DNA form, the CDR3 reads TGTGCCAGCAAAGCTGACACCCAGGACTACAATGAGCAGTTCTTC.